The 23 T cell receptor beta chains below all came from one sample that was sequenced in a study of OX40 agonist ivuxolimab in advanced cancers. The library came from the immunoSEQ multiplex PCR assay. TCRdb's version of the immuneACCESS table is confined to in-frame rearrangements and falls short of the full clone set. An unresolved V gene accounts for under half of the shortfall where checked; the remainder is of unknown origin. The sample data list 65,000 or so clones, and over 75% of these were observed just once. In total, the top ten clones hold roughly 5.1% of the sample. The input for sequencing was CD4+ or CD8+ T cells sorted from blood, taken in a trial of the OX40 agonist ivuxolimab. The receptors were gathered from an adult with an advanced solid tumor such as melanoma, head and neck, liver or kidney cancer.

This clone has a single count. The chain links TRBV5-1 to TRBJ2-3, with 8 bases that match TRBD1. With V trimmed by 4 bases and J by 3 bases, 4 bases remained unmatched. The CDR3 is 14 amino acids. Germline assignment: CDR1 SGHRS and CDR2 YFSETQ. CDR3 loop: CASSPGQGTDTQYF. DNA of the CDR3: TGCGCCAGCAGCCCCGGACAGGGAACAGATACGCAGTATTTT.

There are a few counts of this clone. The chain has TRBV6-1 and TRBJ2-2; 12 bases are a match to TRBD1. V trimming: 6 bases; J trimming: 7 bases; junction bases outside the gene matches: 3. This CDR3 is 14 amino acids long. Germline V CDR1 and CDR2: MNHNS, SASEGT. CDR3 bases: TGTGCCAGCAGGGGGACAGGGGGCTTCGGGGAGCTGTTTTTT. Encoded protein: CASRGTGGFGELFF.

The chain joins TRBV7-9 to TRBJ2-5; D uncertain. Germline values: CDR1 SEHNR, CDR2 FQNEAQ (reference sequence). The CDR3 runs 14 residues. V lost 5 bases, J lost 1 base, and 11 bases lay in between. CDR3 region: CASSQTLLQETQYF. DNA of the CDR3: TGTGCCAGCAGCCAAACCCTTCTCCAAGAGACCCAGTACTTC. Drawing the rest from reference TRBV7-9 and TRBJ2-5, the complete variable domain is DTGVSQNPRHKITKRGQNVTFRCDPISEHNRLYWYRQTLGQGPEFLTYFQNEAQLEKSRLLSDRFSAERPKGSFSTLEIQRTEQGDSAMYLCASSQTLLQETQYFGPGTRLLVL.

This clone occurred once. The V and J genes are TRBV28 and TRBJ2-3; D tentatively reads TRBD1 or TRBD2 (5 bases each). Deletions cut 2 bases from V and 8 bases from J, with 8 bases between. The germline gives CDR1 MDHEN, CDR2 SYDVKM. The CDR3 is 12 residues long. The CDR3 reads CASSLRDLTQYF. The DNA for the CDR3 is TGTGCCAGCAGTTTAAGGGACCTTACGCAGTATTTT.

The J gene is TRBJ2-1, the V gene TRBV18, with 10 positions matching TRBD1. The ends lost 2 bases at V and 0 bases at J; junction bases unmatched: 10. There are 19 residues in the CDR3. The germline V gene encodes CDR1 KGHSH and CDR2 LQKENI. CDR3 coding DNA: TGTGCCAGCTCACCAATTTCACCGGGACAGGGGAGCTCCTACAATGAGCAGTTCTTC. It codes for CASSPISPGQGSSYNEQFF.

The J gene is TRBJ1-6, the V gene TRBV5-6; tentatively, D is TRBD1 (5 bases). The CDR3 consists of 14 residues. Trimming left V 2 bases short and J 8 bases short, with 11 bases between. Germline CDR1 and CDR2: SGHDT and YYEEEE. CDR3 residues: CASSFRARDSPLHF. DNA of the CDR3: TGTGCCAGCAGCTTCCGGGCCAGGGATTCACCCCTCCACTTT.

DNA of the CDR3: TGTGCCAGCAGCACTCTGGAAGGTAACACTGAAGCTTTCTTT. Amino acids: CASSTLEGNTEAFF. The chain recombines TRBV28 with TRBJ1-1, with D hard to call. Trimming stripped 6 bases from V and 2 bases from J, with 13 bases between. Looked up from germline, CDR1 is MDHEN and CDR2 is SYDVKM. The CDR3 loop spans 14 amino acids.

The chain links TRBV30 to TRBJ2-7; perhaps D is TRBD1 or TRBD2 (5 bases each). Trimming pared 2 bases from V and 3 bases from J, leaving 17 bases between. The CDR3 consists of 15 residues. Germline V gene lookup returns CDR1 GTSNPN and CDR2 SVGIG (reference sequence). The CDR3 spells CAWSREGIGLYEQYF. CDR3 in DNA: TGTGCCTGGAGTCGAGAGGGGATAGGCCTCTACGAGCAGTACTTC.

The gene calls are TRBV6-5 and TRBJ2-2, with TRBD1 as a possible D gene (5 bases). Germline V lookup: CDR1 MNHEY, CDR2 SVGAGI. Trimming removed 6 bases at V and 0 bases at J, with 11 bases between. There are 15 residues in the CDR3. The CDR3: CASSPRQTNTGELFF. The CDR3 DNA reads TGTGCCAGCAGCCCCAGACAGACGAACACCGGGGAGCTGTTTTTT.

The gene calls are TRBV6-1 and TRBJ2-5; 7 nucleotides line up with TRBD2. The V segment lost 4 bases and the J segment 4 bases; nucleotides outside the gene matches: 3. CDR1 and CDR2 (germline): MNHNS, SASEGT. The CDR3 is 13 amino acids. CDR3 nucleotides: TGTGCCAGCAGTGCTAGCGGAGTAGAGACCCAGTACTTC. This gives the protein CASSASGVETQYF.

Comment on this clone: One end of the junction is discordant with germline, which a read error may explain. The chain recombines TRBV7-7 with TRBJ2-1, with 12 positions matching TRBD2. Germline CDR1 SSHAT, CDR2 FNYEAQ (reference sequence). CDR3 size: 16 residues. The CDR3 region has the DNA TGTGCTAGCAGCGAACTGACTAGCGGGGGTTCCAATGAGCAGTTCTTC. Translation gives CASSELTSGGSNEQFF.

V is TRBV5-1 and J is TRBJ1-1; D is ambiguous. Germline values: CDR1 SGHRS, CDR2 YFSETQ. This CDR3 comprises 15 residues. The ends were cut back, 0 bases at V and 1 base at J, with 10 bases in the middle. CDR3 sequence: CASSLVGGENTEAFF. The CDR3 nucleotides are TGCGCCAGCAGCTTGGTGGGCGGTGAGAACACTGAAGCTTTCTTT.

V usage is TRBV6-5 and J usage is TRBJ2-1; 7 bases fit TRBD1. CDR3 length equals 15 residues. The germline gives CDR1 MNHEY, CDR2 SVGAGI. V shed 4 bases and J 4 bases; nucleotides not matched to a gene: 7. The CDR3 reads CASSSKWTGYNEQFF. CDR3 DNA sequence: TGTGCCAGCAGTTCGAAATGGACAGGTTACAATGAGCAGTTCTTC.

Notes on this clone: At one boundary the junction diverges from the germline segment, which might be a read error. Other nucleotide sequences from this sample produce the same CDR3. J is TRBJ2-5 and V is TRBV14, with D maybe TRBD2 (6 bases). The germline V gene has CDR1 SGHDN and CDR2 FVKESK. The CDR3 length is 17 residues. CDR3 DNA sequence: TGTGCCAGCAGTCAAGGTCTCGGGAGAGAACTAAAAGAGACCCAGTACTTC. Protein sequence: CASSQGLGRELKETQYF.

The chain uses TRBV7-2 and TRBJ1-1, with a tentative D call TRBD1 (5 bases). The length of the CDR3 is 14 residues. V lost 6 bases and J 0 bases, leaving 11 bases between the germline ends. Per germline, CDR1 SGHTA and CDR2 FQGNSA. CDR3 protein: CASSLGAMNTEAFF. CDR3 in DNA: TGTGCCAGCAGTCTAGGGGCAATGAACACTGAAGCTTTCTTT.

This chain joins TRBV7-2 and TRBJ2-4; either TRBD1 or TRBD2 may supply D (5 bases each). With 6 bases removed from V and 13 bases from J, the gap between germline ends came to 25 bases. Germline V gene sequence: CDR1 SGHTA, CDR2 FQGNSA. The CDR3 loop spans 15 amino acids. CDR3 nucleotide sequence: TGTGCCAGCAGAAGACTTAGCGTGACGGGGACCCAGCAGTACTTC. Translation gives CASRRLSVTGTQQYF.

The chain recombines TRBV28 with TRBJ1-3; no definite D call. Looked up from germline, CDR1 is MDHEN and CDR2 is SYDVKM. Trimming took off 2 bases at V and 0 bases at J, with 5 bases between the two ends. The CDR3 loop spans 14 amino acids. Here the CDR3 reads CASSLRSSGNTIYF. The CDR3 DNA sequence: TGTGCCAGCAGTTTAAGGTCCTCTGGAAACACCATATATTTT.

J is TRBJ2-7 and V is TRBV28; D gene ambiguous. V lost 8 bases to trimming and J lost 7 bases, with 9 bases between them. CDR3 length: 10 residues. In germline, CDR1 is MDHEN, CDR2 SYDVKM. CDR3 residues: CASGVREQYF. DNA of the CDR3: TGTGCCAGCGGGGTTCGGGAGCAGTACTTC.

The chain carries TRBV9 and TRBJ1-2, with unresolved D. The ends were cut back, 3 bases at V and 2 bases at J, with 11 bases in the middle. CDR3 length: 14 amino acids. Germline V lookup: CDR1 SGDLS, CDR2 YYNGEE. CDR3 coding DNA: TGTGCCAGCAGCGCCGGACTTTGGAACTATGGCTACACCTTC. Protein product: CASSAGLWNYGYTF.

The chain employs TRBV5-1 and TRBJ2-1; D not certain. CDR1 and CDR2 (germline): SGHRS, YFSETQ. Trimming cost V 5 bases and J 1 base, with 10 bases left between them. The CDR3 totals 14 residues. CDR3 in DNA: TGCGCCAGCAGAGAGTCGGATTCCTACAATGAGCAGTTCTTC. Translation gives CASRESDSYNEQFF.

The chain carries TRBV7-9 and TRBJ2-3; 9 bases agree with TRBD2. Germline-derived CDR1 and CDR2 are SEHNR and FQNEAQ (reference sequence). Unmatched junction bases numbered 13, after V lost 5 bases and J lost 1 base. The CDR3 loop spans 18 amino acids. This chain's CDR3 is CASSPTAGGRSGTDTQYF. In DNA, the CDR3 is TGTGCCAGCAGCCCCACAGCGGGGGGCCGATCGGGCACAGATACGCAGTATTTT.

Here the CDR3 reads CASSPGQGLTQYF. Written as DNA, the CDR3 is TGTGCCAGCAGCCCCGGACAGGGTCTGACCCAGTACTTC. The V gene is TRBV5-6, the J gene TRBJ2-5; 8 nucleotides match TRBD1. The V gene's germline CDR1 is SGHDT and CDR2 YYEEEE. The CDR3 runs 13 residues. After removal of 4 bases from V and 7 bases from J, the junction contained 6 bases not matched to a gene.

This clone was counted a few times. The rearrangement uses TRBV2 and TRBJ1-2, with a weak D call TRBD1 (5 bases). The CDR3 runs to 13 residues. Trimming stripped 6 bases from V and 4 bases from J, with 12 bases between. CDR1 and CDR2 from the germline V gene are SNHLY and FYNNEI. The CDR3 region is CASSVTGGYGYTF. CDR3 sequence (DNA): TGTGCCAGCAGCGTTACAGGAGGCTATGGCTACACCTTC.